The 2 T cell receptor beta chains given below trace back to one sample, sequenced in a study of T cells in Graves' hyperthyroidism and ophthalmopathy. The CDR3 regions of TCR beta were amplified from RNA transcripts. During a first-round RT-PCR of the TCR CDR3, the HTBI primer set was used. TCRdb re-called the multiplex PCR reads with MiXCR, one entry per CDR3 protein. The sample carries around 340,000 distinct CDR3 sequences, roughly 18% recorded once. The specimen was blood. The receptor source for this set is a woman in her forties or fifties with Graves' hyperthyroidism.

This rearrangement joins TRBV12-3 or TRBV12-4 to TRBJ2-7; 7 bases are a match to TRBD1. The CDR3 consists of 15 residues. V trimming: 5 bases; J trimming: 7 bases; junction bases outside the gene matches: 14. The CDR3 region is CASSPPRQGTREQYF. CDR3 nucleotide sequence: TGTGCCAGCAGTCCGCCCAGACAGGGAACGAGAGAGCAGTACTTC.

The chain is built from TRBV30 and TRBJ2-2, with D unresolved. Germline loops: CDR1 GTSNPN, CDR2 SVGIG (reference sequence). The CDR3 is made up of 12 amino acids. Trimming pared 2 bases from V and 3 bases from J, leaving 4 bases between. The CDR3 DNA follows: TGTGCCTGGAGTACGGACACCGGGGAGCTGTTTTTT. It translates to CAWSTDTGELFF. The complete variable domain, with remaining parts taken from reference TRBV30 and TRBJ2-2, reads SQTIHQWPATLVQPVGSPLSLECTVEGTSNPNLYWYRQAAGRGLQLLFYSVGIGQISSEVPQNLSASRPQDRQFILSSKKLLLSDSGFYLCAWSTDTGELFFGEGSRLTVL.